The T cell receptor (beta chain) described here comes from a study of CD8 T cells in ankylosing spondylitis. Whole-study results and caveats: Some motif variants were previously reported in reactive arthritis synovial fluid and blood. Matched ankylosing spondylitis synovial fluid reportedly showed significant enrichment of disease-linked clones.

The authors made TCR beta libraries by quantitative 5'-RACE with molecular barcodes. TCRdb re-derived calls from the 5' RACE reads in MiXCR, one entry per CDR3 protein. The sample lists some 200,000 distinct CDR3 sequences, 13% occurring once. CDR3 length equals 13 residues. Germline CDR1 reads MNHEY; CDR2 reads SVGAGI. The V and J ends lost 7 bases and 2 bases respectively, with 11 bases between them. As regards this clonotype: The antigen remains unidentified.

Source material: blood, either unsorted or a sorted T cell fraction (not recorded which). The V gene is TRBV6-5, the J gene TRBJ1-1, with a possible D match to TRBD1 (5 bases). This receptor was identified in a male donor with ankylosing spondylitis or in good health (not recorded which). Written as DNA, the CDR3 is TGTGCCAGCACTTCGGGGGGTAACACTGAAGCTTTCTTT. Protein: CASTSGGNTEAFF.